Each of the 16 T cell receptor beta chains below was sequenced from the same sample in a study of shared clonotypes between healthy human individuals. Profiled with immunoSEQ multiplex PCR; TCRdb holds only in-frame clones, not every one. The sample contains 450,000 to 700,000 clones, less than 97% of which appear only once. Naivety among CD8 cells was defined by CD45RO negativity and positive CCR7 selection, thereby excluding terminally differentiated effector memory CD45RA+ cells. Sequencing was carried out using naive CD8+ T cells sorted from blood. These TCRs come from a young woman in good health.

V gene TRBV30 combines with J gene TRBJ1-5; weak D call: TRBD1 (6 bases). CDR1 and CDR2 (germline): GTSNPN, SVGIG (reference sequence). Trimming stripped 0 bases from V and 4 bases from J, with 10 bases between. This CDR3 is built from 14 residues. CDR3 protein: CAWSVGRGNQPQHF. DNA for the CDR3: TGTGCCTGGAGTGTAGGCAGGGGAAATCAGCCCCAGCATTTT.

DNA for the CDR3: TGTGCCAGCTCCCTAGCGGGAGGGGGATCCGAGCAGTACTTC. This encodes CASSLAGGGSEQYF. The gene calls are TRBV27 and TRBJ2-7, with 12 bases lining up with TRBD2. Germline V CDR1 and CDR2: MNHEY, SMNVEV (reference sequence). Trimming took 8 bases from V and 6 from J; bases not matched to a gene: 8. CDR3 length: 14 residues.

The chain recombines TRBV28 with TRBJ2-6, with D possibly TRBD1 on 6 matching bases. CDR3 size: 19 residues. Trimming left V 4 bases short and J 2 bases short, with 21 bases between. Germline values: CDR1 MDHEN, CDR2 SYDVKM. CDR3: CASSSPRTAPGPGANVLTF. DNA for the CDR3: TGTGCCAGCAGTTCCCCCAGGACAGCCCCGGGACCTGGGGCCAACGTCCTGACTTTC. The full variable domain, with the rest looked up from reference TRBV28 and TRBJ2-6, is DVKVTQSSRYLVKRTGEKVFLECVQDMDHENMFWYRQDPGLGLRLIYFSYDVKMKEKGDIPEGYSVSREKKERFSLILESASTNQTSMYLCASSSPRTAPGPGANVLTFGAGSRLTVL.

The chain is built from TRBV5-1 and TRBJ2-7; 8 bases agree with TRBD2. Per germline, CDR1 SGHRS and CDR2 YFSETQ. The CDR3 contains 14 residues. V trimming: 2 bases; J trimming: 4 bases; junction bases outside the gene matches: 5. CDR3 DNA sequence: TGCGCCAGCAGCTTTAGCCTAGCGGGTTACGAGCAGTACTTC. Its protein product is CASSFSLAGYEQYF.

The CDR3 is CASRPGQGFGEQYF. The CDR3 DNA reads TGTGCCAGCAGGCCGGGACAGGGGTTTGGGGAGCAGTACTTC. The gene calls are TRBV6-5 and TRBJ2-7, with 10 bases identical to TRBD1. The CDR3 has 14 residues. Germline loops: CDR1 MNHEY, CDR2 SVGAGI. The ends lost 6 bases at V and 7 bases at J; junction bases unmatched: 9.

The chain joins TRBV4-1 to TRBJ2-7; the D gene is possibly TRBD2 (5 bases). The germline V gene has CDR1 MGHRA and CDR2 YSYEKL. Deletions cut 4 bases from V and 3 bases from J, with 16 bases between. The CDR3 runs 15 residues. CDR3 nucleotides: TGCGCCAGCAGCCGAGAGGAGGAAACCTACTACGAGCAGTACTTC. This encodes CASSREEETYYEQYF.

The rearrangement links TRBV5-6 to TRBJ1-1, with D perhaps matching TRBD1 (6 bases). Trimming removed 5 bases at V and 5 bases at J, with 13 bases between. The CDR3 covers 13 residues. Germline lookup yields CDR1 SGHDT and CDR2 YYEEEE. The CDR3 DNA reads TGTGCCAGCAGTGCAGGGGCGGGAACTGAAGCTTTCTTT. Its protein is CASSAGAGTEAFF.

This chain joins TRBV6-1 and TRBJ1-5; D uncertain. V lost 3 bases, J lost 7 bases, and 19 bases lay in between. The CDR3 runs to 16 residues. Germline V gene lookup returns CDR1 MNHNS and CDR2 SASEGT. The DNA for the CDR3 is TGTGCCAGCAGTGAGTTTCTCCTAACTTCAGGCCAGCCCCAGCATTTT. Its protein is CASSEFLLTSGQPQHF.

This clone was seen more than once but under ten times. The chain couples TRBV27 to TRBJ2-7, with D possibly TRBD1 on 5 matching bases. V lost 8 bases and J lost 0, with 14 bases in between. This CDR3 has 14 amino acids. Germline V gives CDR1 MNHEY, CDR2 SMNVEV (reference sequence). Here the CDR3 DNA reads TGTGCCAGCCAGGAGTGGACAAACTCCTACGAGCAGTACTTC. It specifies CASQEWTNSYEQYF.

The chain links TRBV4-2 to TRBJ1-2; 7 bases agree with TRBD1. The CDR3 is 16 residues long. Per the germline V gene, CDR1 is LGHNA and CDR2 is YNFKEQ. After removal of 3 bases from V and 7 bases from J, the junction contained 14 bases not matched to a gene. CDR3 in amino acids: CASSQKITGTEGGYTF. The CDR3 nucleotides are TGTGCCAGCAGCCAGAAGATAACCGGGACAGAAGGTGGCTACACCTTC.

A note on this clone: This CDR3 is also generated by other DNA sequences in the sample. The genes are TRBV27 and TRBJ1-2, with D uncertain. This CDR3 has 11 residues. The V end was cut by 4 bases, the J end by 4 bases, with 4 bases between. Germline V CDR1 and CDR2: MNHEY, SMNVEV (reference sequence). The CDR3 here is CASSSGYGYTF. CDR3 nucleotides: TGTGCCAGCAGTTCAGGCTATGGCTACACCTTC.

The rearrangement joins TRBV4-2 to TRBJ1-2, with TRBD1 matching over 7 bases. The V and J ends lost 1 base and 1 base, in that order; junction bases with no gene match: 6. Germline CDR1 reads LGHNA; CDR2 reads YNFKEQ. This CDR3 comprises 16 residues. The DNA of the CDR3 is TGTGCCAGCAGCCAAGCCGGGACAGTCCTTAACTATGGCTACACCTTC. Its translation is CASSQAGTVLNYGYTF.

The DNA of the CDR3 is TGTGCCAGCAGCTTAGCGGGACAGGGACCCTACGAGCAGTACTTC. Translation gives CASSLAGQGPYEQYF. This chain connects TRBV11-3 to TRBJ2-7, with 9 bases that match TRBD1. The CDR3 totals 15 residues. The V segment lost 1 base and the J segment 2 bases; nucleotides outside the gene matches: 3. In germline, CDR1 is SGHNT, CDR2 YENEEA.

The chain uses TRBV5-5 and TRBJ2-7, with 9 nucleotides matching TRBD1. This CDR3 is 16 amino acids long. CDR1 is SGHKS, CDR2 YYEKEE, per germline (reference sequence). V lost 3 bases and J lost 2; bases outside the gene matches: 9. CDR3 amino acids: CASSWGPGQGPYEQYF. For the CDR3, the DNA is TGTGCCAGCAGCTGGGGTCCGGGACAGGGCCCCTACGAGCAGTACTTC.

CDR3 amino acids: CASSGGTYSNYGYTF. CDR3 DNA: TGTGCCAGCAGCGGGGGGACGTATTCCAACTATGGCTACACCTTC. This chain connects TRBV9 to TRBJ1-2; TRBD1 might be the D (5 bases). The germline V gene has CDR1 SGDLS and CDR2 YYNGEE. Trimming left V 3 bases short and J 2 bases short, with 14 bases between. The CDR3 has 15 residues. Combining the CDR3 with reference TRBV9 and TRBJ1-2 gives the whole variable domain DSGVTQTPKHLITATGQRVTLRCSPRSGDLSVYWYQQSLDQGLQFLIQYYNGEERAKGNILERFSAQQFPDLHSELNLSSLELGDSALYFCASSGGTYSNYGYTFGSGTRLTVV.

The chain joins TRBV7-9 to TRBJ1-4, with D perhaps TRBD1 (5 bases). Trimming took off 2 bases at V and 8 bases at J, with 15 bases between the two ends. There are 15 residues in the CDR3. CDR1 is SEHNR and CDR2 is FQNEAQ in the germline V gene (reference sequence). CDR3 sequence (DNA): TGTGCCAGCAGCTTATTTTCGGCAGGGTACGAAAAACTGTTTTTT. It translates to CASSLFSAGYEKLFF.